This TCR beta chain is drawn from a study of blood T cell repertoires in COVID-19. The table lists this clone with a few counts. V dropped 2 bases and J dropped 7 bases, with 5 bases sitting between them. The germline CDR1 and CDR2 sequences are GTSNPN and SVGIG (reference sequence). The length of the CDR3 is 11 residues. TCRdb keeps only in-frame clones here, not all; method: immunoSEQ multiplex PCR. The table has about 170,000 clones, around 81% seen once. The chain links TRBV30 to TRBJ1-4; D call uncertain. The sample comprised peripheral blood. This receptor was taken from a human donor with acute or convalescent COVID-19. The donor label of this sample is uncertain. CDR3 sequence: CAWSRSEKLFF. The CDR3 bases are TGTGCCTGGAGTCGGAGTGAAAAACTGTTTTTT.